The clone carrying this T cell receptor beta chain has a single count. Its antigen remains unknown. The PCR made use of 60 Vbeta and 13 Jbeta primers. Method: immunoSEQ multiplex PCR; TCRdb's copy keeps in-frame clones and lacks some. The sample consists of approximately 40,000 clones, 81% of them appearing once. This specimen belongs to a study of cytomegalovirus exposure and HLA in healthy donors. Study results and limitations: Altogether, more than 150 TCR beta chains were recorded as cytomegalovirus-associated.

V shed 3 bases and J 9 bases; nucleotides not matched to a gene: 6. CDR3 length: 15 residues. Germline assignment: CDR1 SGHTS and CDR2 YDEGEE. The genes are TRBV5-8 and TRBJ1-6; 10 nucleotides agree with TRBD1. This receptor was identified in a woman in her thirties or forties in good health and CMV-seronegative. Source material: PBMCs. The CDR3 region has the DNA TGTGCCAGCAGCTCAGGACAGGGGGAAAGTTCACCCCTCCACTTT. Amino acids: CASSSGQGESSPLHF.